This T cell receptor (beta chain) was captured by sequencing in a study of shared clonotypes between healthy human individuals. Study-wide results and caveats: In general, naive subsets displayed greater estimated richness than memory subsets did.

To note about this clone: Its antigen remains unidentified. This CDR3 is also generated by other DNA sequences in the sample.

This CDR3 region has 16 residues. From germline, CDR1 is SGHRS and CDR2 YFSETQ. Between the trimmed V and J ends, which lost 0 bases and 0 bases, there was a span of 9 bases. Libraries were prepared by immunoSEQ multiplex PCR; TCRdb keeps only in-frame clonotypes and omits some of them. The repertoire has 2 million to 2.5 million clones, 90% to 96% of them found once; the top ten carry approximately 0.13%. CD45RA+ naive and CD45RA-negative memory subsets were separated from CD4+ cells. The chain has TRBV5-1 and TRBJ2-2; D is perhaps TRBD1 (6 bases). Sample: naive CD4+ T cells sorted from blood. Subset in this sample: CD45RA+ positively selected. The TCR originated in a man between 18 and 29 years old in good health. This CDR3 is CASSLEGTTNTGELFF. CDR3 bases: TGCGCCAGCAGCTTGGAAGGGACAACGAACACCGGGGAGCTGTTTTTT.